The T cell receptor (beta chain) described here comes from a study of cytomegalovirus exposure and HLA in healthy donors. Germline V gene data show CDR1 as SGHTA and CDR2 as FQGNSA. This CDR3 has 15 amino acids. V dropped 2 bases and J dropped 2; count of bases not matched to a gene: 4. The PCR made use of 60 Vbeta and 13 Jbeta primers. Clones were read by immunoSEQ multiplex PCR, and TCRdb kept only the in-frame ones, dropping some. The sample includes more than 150,000 clones, about 80% of them seen just once. The TCR was taken from a woman aged 25 to 39 in good health and CMV-seronegative. The specimen was PBMCs. V gene TRBV7-2 combines with J gene TRBJ1-1, with 8 bases identical to TRBD1. CDR3 residues: CASSLTGQGNTEAFF. The CDR3 coding sequence is TGTGCCAGCAGCTTAACAGGACAGGGAAACACTGAAGCTTTCTTT. Based on the CDR3 plus reference TRBV7-2 and TRBJ1-1, the full variable domain is GAGVSQSPSNKVTEKGKDVELRCDPISGHTALYWYRQSLGQGLEFLIYFQGNSAPDKSGLPSDRFSAERTGGSVSTLTIQRTQQEDSAVYLCASSLTGQGNTEAFFGQGTRLTVV.